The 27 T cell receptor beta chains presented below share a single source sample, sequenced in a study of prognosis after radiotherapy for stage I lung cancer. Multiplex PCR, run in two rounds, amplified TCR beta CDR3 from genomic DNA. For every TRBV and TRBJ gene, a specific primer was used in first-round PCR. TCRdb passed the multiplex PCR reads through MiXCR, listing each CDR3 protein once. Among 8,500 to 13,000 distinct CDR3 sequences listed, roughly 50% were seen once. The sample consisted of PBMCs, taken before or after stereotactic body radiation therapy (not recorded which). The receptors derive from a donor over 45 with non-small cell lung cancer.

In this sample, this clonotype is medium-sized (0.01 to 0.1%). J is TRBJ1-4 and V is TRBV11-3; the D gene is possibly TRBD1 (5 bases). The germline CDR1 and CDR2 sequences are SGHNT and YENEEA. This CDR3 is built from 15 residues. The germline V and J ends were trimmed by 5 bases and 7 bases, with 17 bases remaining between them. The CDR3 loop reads CASSILTVTSEKLFF. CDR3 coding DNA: TGTGCCAGCAGCATACTGACAGTGACGAGTGAAAAACTGTTTTTT.

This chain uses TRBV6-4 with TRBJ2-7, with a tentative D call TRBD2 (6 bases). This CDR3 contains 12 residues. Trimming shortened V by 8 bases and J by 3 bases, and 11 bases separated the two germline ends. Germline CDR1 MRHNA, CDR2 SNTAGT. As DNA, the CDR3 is TGTGCCAGCGGGGACTCCAACTACGAGCAGTACTTC. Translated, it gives CASGDSNYEQYF.

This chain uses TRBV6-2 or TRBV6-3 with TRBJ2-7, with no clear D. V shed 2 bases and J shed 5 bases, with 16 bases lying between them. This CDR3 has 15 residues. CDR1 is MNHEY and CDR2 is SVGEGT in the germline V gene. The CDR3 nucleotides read TGTGCCAGCAGTTACAACAGTCAGGTTTCCAACGAGCAGTACTTC. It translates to CASSYNSQVSNEQYF.

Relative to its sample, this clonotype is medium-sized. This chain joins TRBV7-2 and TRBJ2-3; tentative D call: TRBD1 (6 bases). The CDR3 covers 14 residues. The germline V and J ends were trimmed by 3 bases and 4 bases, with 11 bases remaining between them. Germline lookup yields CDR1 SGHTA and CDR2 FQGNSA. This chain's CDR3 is CASSLSQGPDTQYF. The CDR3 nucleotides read TGTGCCAGCAGCTTGTCCCAGGGGCCAGATACGCAGTATTTT. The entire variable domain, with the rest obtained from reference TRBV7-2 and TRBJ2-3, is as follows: GAGVSQSPSNKVTEKGKDVELRCDPISGHTALYWYRQSLGQGLEFLIYFQGNSAPDKSGLPSDRFSAERTGGSVSTLTIQRTQQEDSAVYLCASSLSQGPDTQYFGPGTRLTVL.

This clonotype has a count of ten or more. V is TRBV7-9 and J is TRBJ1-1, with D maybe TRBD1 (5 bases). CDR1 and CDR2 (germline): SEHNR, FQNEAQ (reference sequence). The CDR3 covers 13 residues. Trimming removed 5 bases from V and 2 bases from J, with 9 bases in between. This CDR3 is CASSHDSNTEAFF. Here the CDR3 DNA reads TGTGCCAGCAGCCACGACAGCAACACTGAAGCTTTCTTT.

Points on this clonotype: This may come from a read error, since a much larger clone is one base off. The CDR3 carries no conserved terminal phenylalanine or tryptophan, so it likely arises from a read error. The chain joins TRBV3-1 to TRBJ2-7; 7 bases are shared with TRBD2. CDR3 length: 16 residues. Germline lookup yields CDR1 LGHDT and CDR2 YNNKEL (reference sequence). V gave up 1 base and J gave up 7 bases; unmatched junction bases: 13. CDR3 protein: CASSQGDFAGVGEQYL. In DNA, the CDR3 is TGTGCCAGCAGCCAAGGTGATTTCGCGGGAGTGGGGGAGCAGTACTTA.

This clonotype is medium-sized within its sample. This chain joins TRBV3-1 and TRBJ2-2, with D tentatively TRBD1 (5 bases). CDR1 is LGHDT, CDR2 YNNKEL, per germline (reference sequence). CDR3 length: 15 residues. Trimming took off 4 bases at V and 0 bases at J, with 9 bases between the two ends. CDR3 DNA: TGTGCCAGCAGCCCAGGGCTAGCGAACACCGGGGAGCTGTTTTTT. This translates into CASSPGLANTGELFF.

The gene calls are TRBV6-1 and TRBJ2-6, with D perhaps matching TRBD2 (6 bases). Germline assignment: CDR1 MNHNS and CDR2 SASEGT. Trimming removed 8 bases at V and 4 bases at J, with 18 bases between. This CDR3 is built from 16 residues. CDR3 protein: CASAPLRGTGANVLTF. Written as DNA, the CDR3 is TGTGCCAGCGCCCCCCTCCGGGGGACCGGGGCCAACGTCCTGACTTTC.

CDR3 sequence (DNA): TGTACCAGCAGCCCCGACCCGGTCTATGGCTACACCTTC. As protein: CTSSPDPVYGYTF. The V and J genes are TRBV7-2 and TRBJ1-2; D remains ambiguous. Germline CDR1 and CDR2: SGHTA and FQGNSA. This CDR3 region has 13 residues. V was trimmed by 5 bases and J by 4 bases, leaving 11 bases between them.

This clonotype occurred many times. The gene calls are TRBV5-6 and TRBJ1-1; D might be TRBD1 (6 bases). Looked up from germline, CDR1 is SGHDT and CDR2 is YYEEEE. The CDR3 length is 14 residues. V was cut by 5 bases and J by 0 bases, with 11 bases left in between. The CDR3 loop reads CASRGGRLNTEAFF. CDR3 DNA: TGTGCCAGCAGGGGGGGGCGGCTGAACACTGAAGCTTTCTTT.

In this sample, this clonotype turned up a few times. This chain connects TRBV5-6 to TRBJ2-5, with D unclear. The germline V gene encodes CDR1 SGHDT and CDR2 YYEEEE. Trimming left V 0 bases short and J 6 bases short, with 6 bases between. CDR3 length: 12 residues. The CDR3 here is CASSLGRKTQYF. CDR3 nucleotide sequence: TGTGCCAGCAGCTTGGGTAGGAAGACCCAGTACTTC.

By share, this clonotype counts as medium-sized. The CDR3 coding sequence is TGTGCCAGTAGAGTGGATGGGTCCGTTACCGGGTTTACTGAAGCTTTCTTT. Protein: CASRVDGSVTGFTEAFF. The V gene is TRBV19, the J gene TRBJ1-1; D not certain. V gave up 6 bases and J gave up 5 bases, with 25 bases separating them. Germline CDR1 is LNHDA and CDR2 is SQIVND (reference sequence). This CDR3 has 17 residues.

CDR3 nucleotides: TGTGCCAGCTCACCACAGGGGACCCAGTACTTC. Its translation: CASSPQGTQYF. The V and J genes are TRBV18 and TRBJ2-5, with D hard to call. The length of the CDR3 is 11 residues. Deletions cut 1 base from V and 7 bases from J, with 4 bases between. CDR1 is KGHSH and CDR2 is LQKENI in the germline V gene.

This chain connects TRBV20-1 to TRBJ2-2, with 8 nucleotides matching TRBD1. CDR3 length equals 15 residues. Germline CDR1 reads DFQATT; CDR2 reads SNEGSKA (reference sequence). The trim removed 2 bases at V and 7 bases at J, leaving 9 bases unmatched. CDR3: CSARSPQGAGGELFF. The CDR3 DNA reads TGCAGTGCTAGATCTCCCCAGGGGGCAGGCGGGGAGCTGTTTTTT.

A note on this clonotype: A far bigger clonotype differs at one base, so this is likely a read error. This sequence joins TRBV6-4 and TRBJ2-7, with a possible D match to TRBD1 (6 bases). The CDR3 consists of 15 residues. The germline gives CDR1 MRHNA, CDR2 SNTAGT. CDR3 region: CASSEGQTGSYDQYF. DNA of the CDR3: TGTGCCAGCAGTGAAGGACAGACGGGGTCCTACGATCAGTACTTC.

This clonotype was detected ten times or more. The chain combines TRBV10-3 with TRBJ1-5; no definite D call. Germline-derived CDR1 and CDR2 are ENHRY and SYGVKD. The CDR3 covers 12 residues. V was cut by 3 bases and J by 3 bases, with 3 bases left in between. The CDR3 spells CAISDNNQPQHF. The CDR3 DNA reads TGTGCCATCAGTGACAACAATCAGCCCCAGCATTTT.

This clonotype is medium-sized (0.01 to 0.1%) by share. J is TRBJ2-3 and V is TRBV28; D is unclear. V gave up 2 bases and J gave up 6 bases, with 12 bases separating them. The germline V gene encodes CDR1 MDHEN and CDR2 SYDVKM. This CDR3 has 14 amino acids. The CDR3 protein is CASSLVAETDTQYF. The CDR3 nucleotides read TGTGCCAGCAGTTTAGTTGCGGAAACTGATACGCAGTATTTT.

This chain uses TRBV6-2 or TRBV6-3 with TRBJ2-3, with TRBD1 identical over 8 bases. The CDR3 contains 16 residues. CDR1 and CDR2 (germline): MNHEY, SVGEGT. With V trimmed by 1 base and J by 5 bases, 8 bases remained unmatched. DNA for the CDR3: TGTGCCAGCAGTTACTTGCCGGGACAGGCTCTAGATACGCAGTATTTT. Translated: CASSYLPGQALDTQYF.

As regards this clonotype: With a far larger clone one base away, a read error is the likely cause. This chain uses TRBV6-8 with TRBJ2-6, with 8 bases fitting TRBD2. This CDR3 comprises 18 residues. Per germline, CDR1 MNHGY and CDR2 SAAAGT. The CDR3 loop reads CASSPPTSGVSGSNVLTF. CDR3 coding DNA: TGTGCCAGCAGTCCGCCAACTAGCGGAGTATCTGGGTCCAACGTCCTGACTTTC.

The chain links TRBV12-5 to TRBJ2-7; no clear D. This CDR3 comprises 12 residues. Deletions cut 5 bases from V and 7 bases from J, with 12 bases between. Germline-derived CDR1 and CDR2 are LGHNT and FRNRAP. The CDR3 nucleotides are TGTGCTAGTGGTCGTGGAGCTCGGGAGCAGTACTTC. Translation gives CASGRGAREQYF.

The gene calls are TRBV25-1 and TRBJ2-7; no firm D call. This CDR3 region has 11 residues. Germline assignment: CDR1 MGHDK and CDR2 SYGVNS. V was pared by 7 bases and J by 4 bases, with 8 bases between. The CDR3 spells CASTCVYEQYF. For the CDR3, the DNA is TGTGCCAGCACTTGTGTTTACGAGCAGTACTTC.

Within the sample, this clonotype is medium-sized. CDR3 nucleotide sequence: TGTGCCAGCAGCCAGGTTCCCGAACAATTGGACACTGAAGCTTTCTTT. It codes for CASSQVPEQLDTEAFF. This chain connects TRBV3-1 to TRBJ1-1; no reliable D call. CDR1 and CDR2 from the germline V gene are LGHDT and YNNKEL (reference sequence). CDR3 length equals 16 residues. Between the trimmed V and J ends, which lost 3 bases and 3 bases, there was a span of 17 bases.

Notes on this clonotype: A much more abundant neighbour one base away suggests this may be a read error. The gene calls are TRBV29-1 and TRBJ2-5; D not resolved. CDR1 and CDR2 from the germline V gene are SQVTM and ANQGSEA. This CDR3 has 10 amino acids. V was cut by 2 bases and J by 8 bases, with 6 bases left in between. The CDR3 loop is CSVEQDTQYF. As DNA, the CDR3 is TGCAGCGTTGAACAGGATACCCAGTACTTC.

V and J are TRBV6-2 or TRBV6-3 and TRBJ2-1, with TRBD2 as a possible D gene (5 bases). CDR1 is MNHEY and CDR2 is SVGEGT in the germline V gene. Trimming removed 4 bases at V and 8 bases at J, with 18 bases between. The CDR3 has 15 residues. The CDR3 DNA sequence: TGTGCCAGCAGTTTACTAGTGGTCTTGGTGGATGAGCAGTTCTTC. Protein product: CASSLLVVLVDEQFF.

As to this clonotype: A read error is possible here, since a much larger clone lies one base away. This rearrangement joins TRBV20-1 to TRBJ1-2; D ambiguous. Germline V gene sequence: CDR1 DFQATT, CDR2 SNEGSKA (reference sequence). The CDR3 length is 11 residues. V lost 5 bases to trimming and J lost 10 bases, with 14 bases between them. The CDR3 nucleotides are TGCAGTGCTTCCGAGTCTGGGGTCTACACCTTC. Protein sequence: CSASESGVYTF.

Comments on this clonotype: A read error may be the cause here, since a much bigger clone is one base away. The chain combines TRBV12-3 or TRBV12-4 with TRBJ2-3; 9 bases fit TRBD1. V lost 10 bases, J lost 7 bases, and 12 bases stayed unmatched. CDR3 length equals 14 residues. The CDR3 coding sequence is TGTGCCACCAACCTAGGACAGGGGTTGTATACGCAGTATTTT. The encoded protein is CATNLGQGLYTQYF.

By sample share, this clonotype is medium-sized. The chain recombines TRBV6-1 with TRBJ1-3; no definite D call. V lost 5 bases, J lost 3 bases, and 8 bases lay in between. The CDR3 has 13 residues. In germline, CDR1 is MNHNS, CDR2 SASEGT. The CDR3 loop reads CASSPTDGNTIYF. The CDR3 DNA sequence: TGTGCCAGCAGTCCAACAGATGGAAACACCATATATTTT.